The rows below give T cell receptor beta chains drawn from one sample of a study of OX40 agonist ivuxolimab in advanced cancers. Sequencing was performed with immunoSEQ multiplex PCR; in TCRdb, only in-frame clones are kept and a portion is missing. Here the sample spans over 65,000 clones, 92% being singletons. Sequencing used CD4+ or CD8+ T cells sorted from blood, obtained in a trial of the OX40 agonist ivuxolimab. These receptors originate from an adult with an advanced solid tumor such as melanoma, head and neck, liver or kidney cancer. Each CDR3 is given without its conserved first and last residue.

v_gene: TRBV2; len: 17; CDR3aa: ASSDGTQVGDDSNQPQH
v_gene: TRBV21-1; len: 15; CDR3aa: ASSKGGLYLSTDTQY
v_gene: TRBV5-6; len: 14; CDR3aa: ASSLAARQDGNEQF
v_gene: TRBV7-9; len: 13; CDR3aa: ASSFRQGEDEKLF
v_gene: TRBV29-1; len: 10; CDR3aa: SVEEQGYGYT
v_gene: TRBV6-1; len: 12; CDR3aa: ASSVGQDTDTQY
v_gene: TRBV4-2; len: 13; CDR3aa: ASSQAASGRDEQF
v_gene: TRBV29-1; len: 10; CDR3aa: SVGQISFEAF
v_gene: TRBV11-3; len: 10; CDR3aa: ASSFGGSPLH
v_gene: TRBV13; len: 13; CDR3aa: ASSVEDLARETQY
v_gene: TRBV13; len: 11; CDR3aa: ASSPGLFAEQY
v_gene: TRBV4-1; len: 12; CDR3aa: ASSQVGSHQPQH
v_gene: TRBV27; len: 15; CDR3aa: ASSLFPTTGGRETQY
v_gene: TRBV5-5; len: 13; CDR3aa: ASRGVDLGSYEQY
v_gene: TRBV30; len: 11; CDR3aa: AWTGGFLDGYT
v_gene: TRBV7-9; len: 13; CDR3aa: ASSLSGLTNEKLF
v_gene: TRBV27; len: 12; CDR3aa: ASSRSMGNQPQH
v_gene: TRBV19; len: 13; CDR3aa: ASSIVDSGNQPQH
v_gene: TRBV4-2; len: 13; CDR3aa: ASSLYFATNEKLF
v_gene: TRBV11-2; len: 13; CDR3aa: ASSLNRGLSYEQY
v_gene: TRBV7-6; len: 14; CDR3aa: ASSDIAWGSTDTQY
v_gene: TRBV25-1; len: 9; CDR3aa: ASRHSREQF
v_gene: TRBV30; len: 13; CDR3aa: AWSAGQGGNQPQH
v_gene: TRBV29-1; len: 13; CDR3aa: SVEDETQANYGYT